These 17 T cell receptor beta chains share one sample of origin, sequenced in a study of OX40 agonist ivuxolimab in advanced cancers. Produced via immunoSEQ multiplex PCR; TCRdb's table is partial and in-frame only. The sample consists of around 90,000 clones, 87% of them appearing once. Material: CD4+ or CD8+ T cells sorted from blood, obtained in a trial of the OX40 agonist ivuxolimab. The source is an adult with an advanced solid tumor such as melanoma, head and neck, liver or kidney cancer.

This clone was seen once. J is TRBJ2-1 and V is TRBV18; 9 bases fit TRBD1. Germline trimming cut 4 bases from V and 10 bases from J; bases unmatched to any gene: 8. The CDR3 contains 14 residues. Germline CDR1 and CDR2: KGHSH and LQKENI. The CDR3 nucleotides read TGTGCCAGCTCACTGAAAAACGGACAGGGGGAGCAGTTCTTC. Translation gives CASSLKNGQGEQFF. The entire variable domain, with the rest obtained from reference TRBV18 and TRBJ2-1, is as follows: NAGVMQNPRHLVRRRGQEARLRCSPMKGHSHVYWYRQLPEEGLKFMVYLQKENIIDESGMPKERFSAEFPKEGPSILRIQQVVRGDSAAYFCASSLKNGQGEQFFGPGTRLTVL.

This clone appeared once. The chain couples TRBV29-1 to TRBJ2-7; 15 positions agree with TRBD2. CDR3 length: 15 amino acids. Germline trimming cut 7 bases from V and 1 base from J; bases unmatched to any gene: 5. Germline values: CDR1 SQVTM, CDR2 ANQGSEA. CDR3 DNA sequence: TGCAGCGCCATCGGGACTAGCGGGGGGTCCTACGAGCAGTACTTC. Amino acid sequence: CSAIGTSGGSYEQYF.

The chain employs TRBV7-9 and TRBJ2-2, with TRBD1 matching 8 bases. The length of the CDR3 is 16 residues. The germline V gene encodes CDR1 SEHNR and CDR2 FQNEAQ (reference sequence). V shed 4 bases, J shed 5 bases, and the junction held 9 bases outside the gene matches. CDR3 DNA: TGTGCCAGCAGCTCTCCTGACAGGGGAGGTACCGGGGAGCTGTTTTTT. It encodes CASSSPDRGGTGELFF.

CDR3 DNA: TGTGCCAGCAAACGGGGGGTCTCCTACGAGCAGTACTTC. Its translation: CASKRGVSYEQYF. The gene calls are TRBV27 and TRBJ2-7; 7 nucleotides match TRBD2. The CDR3 length is 13 residues. The V segment lost 7 bases and the J segment 0 bases; nucleotides outside the gene matches: 3. CDR1 and CDR2 from the germline V gene are MNHEY and SMNVEV (reference sequence).

The genes are TRBV5-1 and TRBJ1-4; the D gene is possibly TRBD1 (6 bases). Per germline, CDR1 SGHRS and CDR2 YFSETQ. Trimming cost V 2 bases and J 5 bases, with 10 bases left between them. This CDR3 spans 14 amino acids. Here the CDR3 DNA reads TGCGCCAGCAGCTTTGGCAGGGGAAATGAAAAACTGTTTTTT. Its protein product is CASSFGRGNEKLFF. The complete variable domain, with remaining parts taken from reference TRBV5-1 and TRBJ1-4, reads KAGVTQTPRYLIKTRGQQVTLSCSPISGHRSVSWYQQTPGQGLQFLFEYFSETQRNKGNFPGRFSGRQFSNSRSEMNVSTLELGDSALYLCASSFGRGNEKLFFGSGTQLSVL.

This chain joins TRBV14 and TRBJ1-1; unclear D gene. This CDR3 is built from 17 residues. CDR1 and CDR2 from the germline V gene are SGHDN and FVKESK. The V end was cut by 1 base, the J end by 1 base, with 16 bases between. In DNA form, the CDR3 reads TGTGCCAGCAGCCAAGTAGGTGGGTCGTTACCGAACACTGAAGCTTTCTTT. It encodes CASSQVGGSLPNTEAFF.

V is TRBV9 and J is TRBJ2-3, with 10 bases lining up with TRBD2. The germline gives CDR1 SGDLS, CDR2 YYNGEE. The trim removed 2 bases at V and 3 bases at J, leaving 3 bases unmatched. The CDR3 spans 15 residues. The CDR3 here is CASSVGLAETDTQYF. CDR3 nucleotide sequence: TGTGCCAGCAGCGTCGGACTAGCGGAGACAGATACGCAGTATTTT.

The V gene is TRBV6-5, the J gene TRBJ2-5; D is undetermined. This CDR3 spans 13 amino acids. Trimming shortened V by 2 bases and J by 5 bases, and 9 bases separated the two germline ends. CDR1 and CDR2 from the germline V gene are MNHEY and SVGAGI. In DNA, the CDR3 is TGTGCCAGCAGTTACGTTGGGTCGGAGACCCAGTACTTC. Its protein is CASSYVGSETQYF.

The V call is TRBV5-1, the J call TRBJ2-1; 9 nucleotides agree with TRBD1. CDR1 is SGHRS and CDR2 is YFSETQ in the germline V gene. The length of the CDR3 is 14 residues. Trimming took 0 bases from V and 6 from J; bases not matched to a gene: 1. CDR3 loop: CASSLGGQGNEQFF. The CDR3 DNA reads as TGCGCCAGCAGCTTGGGGGGACAGGGCAATGAGCAGTTCTTC.

The rearrangement uses TRBV5-8 and TRBJ1-5, with no clear D. V lost 0 bases to trimming and J lost 9 bases, with 10 bases between them. Germline assignment: CDR1 SGHTS and CDR2 YDEGEE. The length of the CDR3 is 13 residues. CDR3 sequence: CASSLDSWRPQHF. The CDR3 bases are TGTGCCAGCAGCTTGGATTCCTGGCGGCCCCAGCATTTT.

This CDR3 reads CASSQDPTGGQETQYF. DNA for the CDR3: TGTGCCAGCAGCCAAGATCCAACGGGAGGGCAAGAGACCCAGTACTTC. V and J are TRBV4-2 and TRBJ2-5, with 8 bases matching TRBD2. The germline gives CDR1 LGHNA, CDR2 YNFKEQ. The CDR3 covers 16 residues. V dropped 0 bases and J dropped 2; count of bases not matched to a gene: 5.

V usage is TRBV19 and J usage is TRBJ2-3, with 11 bases fitting TRBD2. Germline V gene sequence: CDR1 LNHDA, CDR2 SQIVND (reference sequence). This CDR3 spans 17 amino acids. V trimming: 6 bases; J trimming: 7 bases; junction bases outside the gene matches: 15. The CDR3 DNA reads TGTGCCAGTAGCCCGGGAGTTGTAGCGGGGGGGCTAAATACGCAGTATTTT. It is translated as CASSPGVVAGGLNTQYF.

This clone was recorded only once. This sequence joins TRBV19 and TRBJ1-1; D may be TRBD1 (5 bases). Trimming removed 4 bases at V and 1 base at J, with 13 bases between. The CDR3 runs 15 residues. Germline assignment: CDR1 LNHDA and CDR2 SQIVND (reference sequence). CDR3 amino acids: CASSNIGAQNTEAFF. Here the CDR3 DNA reads TGTGCCAGTAGTAATATCGGGGCCCAGAACACTGAAGCTTTCTTT.

V and J are TRBV15 and TRBJ1-4; perhaps TRBD1 as D (6 bases). Germline V gene sequence: CDR1 LNHNV, CDR2 YYDKDF (reference sequence). V lost 0 bases to trimming and J lost 7 bases, with 18 bases between them. The CDR3 covers 17 residues. The CDR3 sequence: CATSRDSGALVREKLFF. CDR3 nucleotide sequence: TGTGCCACCAGCAGAGATTCGGGGGCCCTCGTTCGTGAAAAACTGTTTTTT.

The CDR3 is CASSLGSAYTF. CDR3 DNA sequence: TGTGCCAGCAGCTTAGGCTCAGCCTACACCTTC. V gene TRBV7-8 combines with J gene TRBJ1-2; D gene ambiguous. Trimming removed 1 base at V and 10 bases at J, with 7 bases between. The CDR3 is 11 residues long. Germline V CDR1 and CDR2: SGHVS, FQNEAQ.

The count of this clone is one. The V and J genes are TRBV19 and TRBJ1-1; D unclear. This CDR3 is 16 amino acids long. The V gene's germline CDR1 is LNHDA and CDR2 SQIVND (reference sequence). Between the trimmed V and J ends, which lost 3 bases and 5 bases, there was a span of 19 bases. CDR3 in DNA: TGTGCCAGTAGTATTGTTTCGGGTCGCACAAGGACTGAAGCTTTCTTT. It encodes CASSIVSGRTRTEAFF. The complete variable domain, with remaining parts taken from reference TRBV19 and TRBJ1-1, reads DGGITQSPKYLFRKEGQNVTLSCEQNLNHDAMYWYRQDPGQGLRLIYYSQIVNDFQKGDIAEGYSVSREKKESFPLTVTSAQKNPTAFYLCASSIVSGRTRTEAFFGQGTRLTVV.

The chain has TRBV19 and TRBJ1-2; D is perhaps TRBD1 (5 bases). The germline V gene encodes CDR1 LNHDA and CDR2 SQIVND (reference sequence). The ends were cut back, 2 bases at V and 8 bases at J, with 15 bases in the middle. The CDR3 runs 14 residues. CDR3 DNA sequence: TGTGCCAGTAGTATATCAGGGTTCCTCGGAGGCTACACCTTC. It codes for CASSISGFLGGYTF.